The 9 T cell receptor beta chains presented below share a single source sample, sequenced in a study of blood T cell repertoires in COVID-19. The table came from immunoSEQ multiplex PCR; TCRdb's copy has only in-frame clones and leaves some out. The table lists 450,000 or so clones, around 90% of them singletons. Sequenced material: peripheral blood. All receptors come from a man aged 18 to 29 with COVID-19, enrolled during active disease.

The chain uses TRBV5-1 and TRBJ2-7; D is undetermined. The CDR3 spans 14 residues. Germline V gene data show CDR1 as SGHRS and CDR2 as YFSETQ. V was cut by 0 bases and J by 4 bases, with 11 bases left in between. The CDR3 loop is CASSLVEVSYEQYF. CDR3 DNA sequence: TGCGCCAGCAGCTTGGTTGAGGTTTCATACGAGCAGTACTTC.

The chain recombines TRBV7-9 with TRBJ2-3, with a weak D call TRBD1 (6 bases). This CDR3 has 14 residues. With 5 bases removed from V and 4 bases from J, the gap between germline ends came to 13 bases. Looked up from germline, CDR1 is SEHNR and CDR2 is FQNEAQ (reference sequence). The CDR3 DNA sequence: TGTGCCAGCAGCCCGTACAGGGTTCCAGATACGCAGTATTTT. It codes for CASSPYRVPDTQYF.

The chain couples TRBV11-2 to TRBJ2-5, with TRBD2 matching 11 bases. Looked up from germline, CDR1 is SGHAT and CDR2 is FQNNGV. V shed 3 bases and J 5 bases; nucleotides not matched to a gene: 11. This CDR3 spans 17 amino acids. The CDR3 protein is CASSFLLAGEGAETQYF. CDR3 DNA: TGTGCCAGCAGCTTTTTACTAGCGGGAGAAGGTGCGGAGACCCAGTACTTC. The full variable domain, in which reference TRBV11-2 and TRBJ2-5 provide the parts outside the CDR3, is EAGVAQSPRYKIIEKRQSVAFWCNPISGHATLYWYQQILGQGPKLLIQFQNNGVVDDSQLPKDRFSAERLKGVDSTLKIQPAKLEDSAVYLCASSFLLAGEGAETQYFGPGTRLLVL.

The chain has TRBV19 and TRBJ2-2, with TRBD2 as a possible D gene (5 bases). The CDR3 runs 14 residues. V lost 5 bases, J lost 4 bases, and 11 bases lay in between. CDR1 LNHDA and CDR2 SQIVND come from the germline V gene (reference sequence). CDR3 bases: TGTGCCAGTAGTCCTAGAGAGGGCACCGGGGAGCTGTTTTTT. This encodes CASSPREGTGELFF.

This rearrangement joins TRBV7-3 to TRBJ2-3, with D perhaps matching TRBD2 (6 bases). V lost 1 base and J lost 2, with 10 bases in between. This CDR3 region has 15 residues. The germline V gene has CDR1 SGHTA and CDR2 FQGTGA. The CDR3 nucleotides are TGTGCCAGCAGCTTAATTAGCGGACCCACAGATACGCAGTATTTT. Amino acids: CASSLISGPTDTQYF.

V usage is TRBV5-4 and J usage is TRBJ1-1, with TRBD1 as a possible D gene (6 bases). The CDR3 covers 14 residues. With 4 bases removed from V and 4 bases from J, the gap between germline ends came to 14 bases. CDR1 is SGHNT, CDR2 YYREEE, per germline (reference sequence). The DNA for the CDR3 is TGTGCCAGCAGCCTGCTGAAAGGGGGCACTGAAGCTTTCTTT. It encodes CASSLLKGGTEAFF.

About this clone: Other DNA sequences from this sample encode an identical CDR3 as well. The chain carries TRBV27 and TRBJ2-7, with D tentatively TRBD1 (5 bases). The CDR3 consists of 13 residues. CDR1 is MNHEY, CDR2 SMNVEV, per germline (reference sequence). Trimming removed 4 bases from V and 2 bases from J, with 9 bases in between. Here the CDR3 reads CASSWAGPYEQYF. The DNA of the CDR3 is TGTGCCAGCAGTTGGGCAGGGCCCTACGAGCAGTACTTC.

CDR3 in amino acids: CASSVDQDRGYGYTF. The CDR3, as DNA: TGTGCCAGCAGCGTAGATCAGGACAGGGGATACGGCTACACCTTC. The rearrangement joins TRBV9 to TRBJ1-2, with 9 positions matching TRBD1. The V segment lost 0 bases and the J segment 8 bases; nucleotides outside the gene matches: 8. There are 15 residues in the CDR3. Germline V lookup: CDR1 SGDLS, CDR2 YYNGEE.

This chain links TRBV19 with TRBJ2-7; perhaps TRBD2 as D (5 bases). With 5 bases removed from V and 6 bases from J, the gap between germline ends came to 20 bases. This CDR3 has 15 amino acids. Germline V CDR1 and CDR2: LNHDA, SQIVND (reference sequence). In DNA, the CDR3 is TGTGCCAGTAGTGCCGCCCGGGATTATGCCCCCGAGCAGTACTTC. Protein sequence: CASSAARDYAPEQYF.